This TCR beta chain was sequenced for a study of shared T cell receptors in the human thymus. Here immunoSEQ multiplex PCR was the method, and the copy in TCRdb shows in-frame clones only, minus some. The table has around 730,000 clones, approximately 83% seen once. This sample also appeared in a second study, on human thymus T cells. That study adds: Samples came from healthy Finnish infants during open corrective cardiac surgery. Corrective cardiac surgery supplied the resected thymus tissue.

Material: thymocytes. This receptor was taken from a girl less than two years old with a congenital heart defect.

The CDR3 DNA reads TGCGCCAGCAGCCAAGGGACAGACTATGGCTACACCTTC. It is translated as CASSQGTDYGYTF. The rearrangement links TRBV4-1 to TRBJ1-2, with a possible D match to TRBD1 (6 bases). The ends were cut back, 1 base at V and 3 bases at J, with 6 bases in the middle. The CDR3 loop spans 13 amino acids. The germline V gene has CDR1 MGHRA and CDR2 YSYEKL.